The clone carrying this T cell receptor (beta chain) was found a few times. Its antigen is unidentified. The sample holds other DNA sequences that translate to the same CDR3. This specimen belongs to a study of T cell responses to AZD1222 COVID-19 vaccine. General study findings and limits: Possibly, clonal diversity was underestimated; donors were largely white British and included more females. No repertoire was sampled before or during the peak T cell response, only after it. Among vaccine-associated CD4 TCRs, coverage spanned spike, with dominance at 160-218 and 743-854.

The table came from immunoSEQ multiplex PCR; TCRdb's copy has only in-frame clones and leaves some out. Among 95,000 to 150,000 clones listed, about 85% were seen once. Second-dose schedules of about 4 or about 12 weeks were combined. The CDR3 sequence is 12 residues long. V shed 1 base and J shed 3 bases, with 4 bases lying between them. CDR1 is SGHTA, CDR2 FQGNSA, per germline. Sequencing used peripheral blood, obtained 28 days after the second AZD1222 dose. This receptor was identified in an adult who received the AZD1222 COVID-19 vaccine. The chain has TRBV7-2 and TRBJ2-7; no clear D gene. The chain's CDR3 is CASSLGSYEQYF. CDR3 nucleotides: TGTGCCAGCAGCTTAGGGAGCTACGAGCAGTACTTC.